Given below is one T cell receptor beta chain in context. The data stem from a study of CD8 T cells in Susac syndrome. cDNA came from about 0.5 to 1 ug RNA primed by random hexamers. A multiplex approach, immunoSEQ multiplex PCR, amplified TCR beta CDR3 across 54 Vbeta and 13 Jbeta. One entry per CDR3 protein results from TCRdb running MiXCR on the immunoSEQ multiplex PCR reads. The sample contains about 300,000 distinct CDR3 sequences, around nine tenths of which appear only once. Sequencing of TCR beta was performed on blood CD8+ and CD4+ T cells. TEMRA cells were FACS-enriched, while CD8+ and CD4+ T cells were negatively isolated. The germline gives CDR1 LGHDT, CDR2 YNNKEL (reference sequence). This CDR3 has 16 amino acids. V lost 3 bases and J lost 0; bases outside the gene matches: 8.

Input material: CD8+ T cells from PBMCs. The receptor's source is a human donor with multiple sclerosis. The chain carries TRBV3-1 and TRBJ2-7, with TRBD1 matching over 7 bases. The CDR3 DNA reads TGTGCCAGCAGCCAGGTCCCCGGGACAGTCTCCTACGAGCAGTACTTC. Protein: CASSQVPGTVSYEQYF.